What follows is one TCR beta chain and its context. Its antigen remains unknown. This specimen belongs to a study of T cell responses to AZD1222 COVID-19 vaccine. Points from the study as a whole: No repertoire was sampled before or during the peak T cell response, only after it. White British donors predominated, females outnumbered males, and clonal diversity was possibly underestimated.

Sequenced by immunoSEQ multiplex PCR; TCRdb stores in-frame clones only, minus some. This table holds roughly 160,000 clones, around 89% found once. In germline, CDR1 is SGHKS, CDR2 YYEKEE (reference sequence). V was cut by 0 bases and J by 5 bases, with 6 bases left in between. The CDR3 sequence is 13 residues long. Source: peripheral blood, taken 28 days after the second AZD1222 dose. The chain is built from TRBV5-5 and TRBJ1-5; D gene unclear. This sequence originates from an adult who received the AZD1222 COVID-19 vaccine. CDR3 in amino acids: CASSLGGDQPQHF. The CDR3 DNA reads TGTGCCAGCAGCTTGGGGGGAGATCAGCCCCAGCATTTT.